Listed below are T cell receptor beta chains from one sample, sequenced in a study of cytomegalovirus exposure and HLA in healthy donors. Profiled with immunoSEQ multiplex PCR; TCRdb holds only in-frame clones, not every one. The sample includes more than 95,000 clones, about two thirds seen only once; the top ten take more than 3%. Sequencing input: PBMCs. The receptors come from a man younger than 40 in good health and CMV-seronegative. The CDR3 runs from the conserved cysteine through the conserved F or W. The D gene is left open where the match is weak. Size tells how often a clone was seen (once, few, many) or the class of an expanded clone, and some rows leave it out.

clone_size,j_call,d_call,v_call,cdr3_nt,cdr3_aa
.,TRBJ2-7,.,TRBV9,TGTGCCAGCAGCGCTACGGGAGAGCAGTACTTC,CASSATGEQYF
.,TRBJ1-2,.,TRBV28,TGTGCCAGCAGTTTACGGGGGGCCCATGGCTACACCTTC,CASSLRGAHGYTF
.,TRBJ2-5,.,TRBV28,TGTGCCAGCAGTTTCCCGGACAGTTCAGAGGAGACCCAGTACTTC,CASSFPDSSEETQYF
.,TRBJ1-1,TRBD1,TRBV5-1,TGCGCCAGCAGCTTGACAGGACAGGTGAACACTGAAGCTTTCTTT,CASSLTGQVNTEAFF
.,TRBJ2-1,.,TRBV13,TGTGCCAGCAGCTCCACCGCCGGACATAACTACAATGAGCAGTTCTTC,CASSSTAGHNYNEQFF
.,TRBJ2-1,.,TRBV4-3,TGCGCCAGCAGCCAAGATTTGGGCCCAAATGAGCAGTTCTTC,CASSQDLGPNEQFF
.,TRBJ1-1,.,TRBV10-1,TGCGCCAGCGGGGGAGGGGGGCTCGGTACTGAAGCTTTCTTT,CASGGGGLGTEAFF
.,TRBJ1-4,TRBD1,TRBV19,TGTGCCAGTAGTATCGGACAGGGGGGAAGTAATGAAAAACTGTTTTTT,CASSIGQGGSNEKLFF
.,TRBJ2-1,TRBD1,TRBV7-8,TGTGCCAGCAGCTTAGAGGGGGACAGGGCAACCTACAATGAGCAGTTCTTC,CASSLEGDRATYNEQFF
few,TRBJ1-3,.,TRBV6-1,TGTGCCAGCCTACTCTCTGGAAACACCATATATTTT,CASLLSGNTIYF
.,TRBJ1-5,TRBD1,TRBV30,TGTGCCTGGAGTGATACAGGGGGTAGTCAGCCCCAGCATTTT,CAWSDTGGSQPQHF
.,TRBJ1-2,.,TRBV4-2,TGTGCCAGCAGCCAAGAATTACAGGGAAACTATGGCTACACCTTC,CASSQELQGNYGYTF
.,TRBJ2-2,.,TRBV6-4,TGTGCCAGCAGAGCCGGGACAAAGAACACCGGGGAGCTGTTTTTT,CASRAGTKNTGELFF
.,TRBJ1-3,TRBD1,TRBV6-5,TGTGCCAGCAGTGTGGACAGGGGAGGAAACACCATATATTTT,CASSVDRGGNTIYF
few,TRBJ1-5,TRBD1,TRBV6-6,TGTGCCAGCAGTTACGCTCCAGGGGGCTTGGGGCAGCCCCAGCATTTT,CASSYAPGGLGQPQHF
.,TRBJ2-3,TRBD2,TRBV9,TGTGCCAGCAGCGCGGGAGGAGACATTAGCACAGATACGCAGTATTTT,CASSAGGDISTDTQYF
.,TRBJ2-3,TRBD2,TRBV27,TGTGCTTCCCCACAGCGGGAAAGAACAGATACGCAGTATTTT,CASPQRERTDTQYF
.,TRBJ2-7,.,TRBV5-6,TGTGCCAGCAGCTTGGTCCGATCCTACGAGCAGTACTTC,CASSLVRSYEQYF
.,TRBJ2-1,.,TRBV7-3,TGTGCCAGCAGCTTACAGACAGGCCTCGATGAGCAGTTCTTC,CASSLQTGLDEQFF
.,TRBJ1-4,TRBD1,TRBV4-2,TGTGCCAGCAGGAGACAGGGGGCGGGTGAAAAACTGTTTTTT,CASRRQGAGEKLFF
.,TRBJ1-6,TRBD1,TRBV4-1,TGCGCCAGCAGCCAAGACGATTCATTAACAGGGGTAAGATCACCCCTCCACTTT,CASSQDDSLTGVRSPLHF
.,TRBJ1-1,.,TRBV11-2,TGTGCCAGCAGCTTAATGGGGGCCAACACTGAAGCTTTCTTT,CASSLMGANTEAFF
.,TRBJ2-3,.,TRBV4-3,TGCGCCAGCAGCCAAGATTTAAGCGGGTACACAGATACGCAGTATTTT,CASSQDLSGYTDTQYF
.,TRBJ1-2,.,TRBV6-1,TGTGCCAGCAGTGAAGCCGGGCAGGGTAAATATGGCTACACCTTC,CASSEAGQGKYGYTF
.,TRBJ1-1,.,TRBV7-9,TGTGCCAGCAGCTTAGTGGAGGAAAACACTGAAGCTTTCTTT,CASSLVEENTEAFF
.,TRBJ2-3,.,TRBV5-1,TGCGCCAGCAGCTTGGGCGCAATACTTAGCACAGATACGCAGTATTTT,CASSLGAILSTDTQYF
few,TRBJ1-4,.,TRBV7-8,TGTGCCAGCAGCCCTTCGGACAGAAGACTGTTTTTT,CASSPSDRRLFF
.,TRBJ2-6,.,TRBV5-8,TGTGCCAGCAGCTTGTATCTTGGGGCCAACGTCCTGACTTTC,CASSLYLGANVLTF